A selection of T cell receptor beta chains follows, all from one sample in a study of STAT5B mutations in CD4+ large granular lymphocyte leukemia. Profiling relied on immunoSEQ multiplex PCR, and the TCRdb table lists in-frame clones only, not all of them. The data show tens of thousands of clones, approximately 72% seen once. What was sequenced was CD4+ T cells from blood buffy coats. The receptors originated from a human donor in good health. The CDR3 runs from the conserved cysteine through the conserved F or W. The D gene is left open where the match is weak. The size field is filled for only some rows; it gives once, few, many or a size class.

J	size	D	V	DNA	CDR3
TRBJ1-2	once	.	TRBV28	TGTGCCAGCAGCGTTATTGCGCGGGGAGATGGCTACACCTTC	CASSVIARGDGYTF
TRBJ2-5	.	TRBD2	TRBV28	TGTGCCAGCAGTTCCCCTAGCGGGTTTGCAGAGACCCAGTACTTC	CASSSPSGFAETQYF
TRBJ1-2	.	.	TRBV14	TGTGCCAGCAGCCCGAGCAGGGCGGGCTATGGCTACACCTTC	CASSPSRAGYGYTF
TRBJ1-3	.	.	TRBV5-1	TGCGCCAGCAGCTTGGGGGGAGATATCTCTGGAAACACCATATATTTT	CASSLGGDISGNTIYF
TRBJ2-1	.	TRBD2	TRBV10-3	TGTGCCATCAGTGCCCCACCTAGCGGCATGAACAATGAGCAGTTCTTC	CAISAPPSGMNNEQFF
TRBJ2-2	.	.	TRBV18	TGTGCCAGCTCACGGACAGAGAACACCGGGGAGCTGTTTTTT	CASSRTENTGELFF
TRBJ1-6	once	TRBD1	TRBV30	TGTGCCTGGGCTCAGGGGACAGGCTATAATTCACCCCTCCACTTT	CAWAQGTGYNSPLHF
TRBJ1-4	.	TRBD1	TRBV7-2	TGTGCCAGCAGTACAGGGGGGTATGAAAAACTGTTTTTT	CASSTGGYEKLFF
TRBJ2-2	once	TRBD2	TRBV7-8	TGTGCCAGCAGCTCCAGACTAGCGGACGACGCCGGGGAGCTGTTTTTT	CASSSRLADDAGELFF
TRBJ2-7	.	.	TRBV6-5	TGTGCCAGCAGTTACTCTACCGGGACGGGCTACGAGCAGTACTTC	CASSYSTGTGYEQYF
TRBJ2-7	few	TRBD2	TRBV6-1	TGTGCCAGCAGGGGGACTAGCGACGAGCAGTACTTC	CASRGTSDEQYF
TRBJ1-1	.	TRBD1	TRBV19	TGTGCCAGTAAGGGGGCAGGCCAAATCACTGAAGCTTTCTTT	CASKGAGQITEAFF
TRBJ1-2	.	.	TRBV15	TGTGCCACCAGCAGAGGAGGACAAGGCTATGGCTACACCTTC	CATSRGGQGYGYTF
TRBJ2-1	once	TRBD1	TRBV27	TGTGCCAGCAGCTCGGGACAGGGAGCCTACAATGAGCAGTTCTTC	CASSSGQGAYNEQFF
TRBJ2-1	.	.	TRBV7-2	TGTGCCAGCAGCTTAGACCCGAGCAGCCATGAGCAGTTCTTC	CASSLDPSSHEQFF
TRBJ2-1	.	.	TRBV2	TGTGCCAGCACCGAGCAAAACAATGAGCAGTTCTTC	CASTEQNNEQFF
TRBJ2-7	.	.	TRBV27	TGTGCCAGCAGTCCTAGGGGGAGCATCGAGCAGTACTTC	CASSPRGSIEQYF
TRBJ1-1	few	.	TRBV19	TGTGCCAGTAGTATAAACTCGGGGCGGACTGAAGCTTTCTTT	CASSINSGRTEAFF
TRBJ2-7	.	.	TRBV19	TGTGCCAGTAGTATAGGGGGCCTAGCTGGCGAGCAGTACTTC	CASSIGGLAGEQYF
TRBJ2-1	.	TRBD2	TRBV27	TGTGCCAGCAGTTTCCGCGGGGGACTCCGAGATTTAAATGAGCAGTTCTTC	CASSFRGGLRDLNEQFF
TRBJ1-2	once	.	TRBV5-1	TGCGCCAGCAGCCCCGGCCCTGGATCTATTGACTACACCTTC	CASSPGPGSIDYTF
TRBJ1-3	.	.	TRBV4-3	TGCGCCAGCAGCCAAGATCAGGGACAACGAAACACCATATATTTT	CASSQDQGQRNTIYF
TRBJ1-4	once	.	TRBV7-2	TGTGCCAGCAGCTCCCAGACAGCAACTAATGAAAAACTGTTTTTT	CASSSQTATNEKLFF
TRBJ2-6	.	.	TRBV7-2	TGTGCCAGCAGCTTAAGGGCCCTTCACTCTGGGGCCAACGTCCTGACTTTC	CASSLRALHSGANVLTF
TRBJ2-2	few	.	TRBV2	TGTGCCAGCAGTGAAGGGGACCTATTGGGGGAGCTGTTTTTT	CASSEGDLLGELFF
TRBJ2-2	.	.	TRBV5-4	TGTGCCAGCAGCTTTATTACGAACACCGGGGAGCTGTTTTTT	CASSFITNTGELFF
TRBJ1-1	.	.	TRBV6-5	TGTGCCAGCAACGGGCAGCAAGGAGCTTTCTTT	CASNGQQGAFF
TRBJ2-1	.	.	TRBV11-3	TGTGCCAGCAGCTTTGGGTTCCTCGGTACAACCCTAAGCTCCTACAATGAGCAGTTCTTC	CASSFGFLGTTLSSYNEQFF
TRBJ2-5	.	.	TRBV7-6	TGTGCCAGCAGCTTAATCCTCGAGACCCAGTACTTC	CASSLILETQYF
TRBJ2-5	.	.	TRBV29-1	TGCAGCGTTGACGAAACTCAAGAGACCCAGTACTTC	CSVDETQETQYF
TRBJ2-5	.	.	TRBV7-9	TGTGCCAGCAGCCCTAGGATCCAAGAGACCCAGTACTTC	CASSPRIQETQYF
TRBJ2-2	.	.	TRBV7-3	TGTGCCAGCAGTTTGGCCGCCAGGGGTACCGGGGAGCTGTTTTTT	CASSLAARGTGELFF
TRBJ2-3	.	.	TRBV7-2	TGTGCCAGCAGCCTCAGCACAGATACGCAGTATTTT	CASSLSTDTQYF
TRBJ2-3	.	.	TRBV7-9	TGTGCCAGCAGCATAAGCGGAGGCCCCACAGATACGCAGTATTTT	CASSISGGPTDTQYF
TRBJ2-7	.	TRBD2	TRBV5-6	TGTGCCAGCAGTGAGCGGGGGGGACCCTACGAGCAGTACTTC	CASSERGGPYEQYF
TRBJ1-2	.	.	TRBV5-5	TGTGCCAGCAGTTCGGTGGACTATGGCTACACCTTC	CASSSVDYGYTF